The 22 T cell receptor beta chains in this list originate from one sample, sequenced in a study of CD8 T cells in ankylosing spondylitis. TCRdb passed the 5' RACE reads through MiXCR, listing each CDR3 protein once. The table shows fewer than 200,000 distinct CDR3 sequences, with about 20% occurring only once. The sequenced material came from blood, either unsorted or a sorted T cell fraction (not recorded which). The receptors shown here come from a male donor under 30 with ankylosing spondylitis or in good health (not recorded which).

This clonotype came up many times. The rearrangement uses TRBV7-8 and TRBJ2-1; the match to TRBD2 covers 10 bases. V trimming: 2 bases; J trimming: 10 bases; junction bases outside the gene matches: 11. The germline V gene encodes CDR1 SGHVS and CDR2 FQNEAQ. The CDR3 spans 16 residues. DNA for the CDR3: TGTGCCAGCAGCTTAAGGCGTAGCGGGAGGTTGGCCGAGCAGTTCTTC. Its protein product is CASSLRRSGRLAEQFF.

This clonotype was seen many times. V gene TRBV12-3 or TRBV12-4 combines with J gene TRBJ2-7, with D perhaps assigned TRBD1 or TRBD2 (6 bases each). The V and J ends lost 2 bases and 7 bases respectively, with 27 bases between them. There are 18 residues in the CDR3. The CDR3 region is CASSLLGGGPQGLWEQYF. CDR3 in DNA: TGTGCCAGCAGTTTATTAGGAGGGGGACCCCAGGGGCTATGGGAGCAGTACTTC.

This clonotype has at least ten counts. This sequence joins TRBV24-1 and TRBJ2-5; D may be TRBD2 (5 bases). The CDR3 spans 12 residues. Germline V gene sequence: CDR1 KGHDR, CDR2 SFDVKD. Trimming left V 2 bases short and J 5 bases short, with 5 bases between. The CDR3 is CATSDWRETQYF. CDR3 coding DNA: TGTGCCACCAGTGATTGGAGGGAGACCCAGTACTTC.

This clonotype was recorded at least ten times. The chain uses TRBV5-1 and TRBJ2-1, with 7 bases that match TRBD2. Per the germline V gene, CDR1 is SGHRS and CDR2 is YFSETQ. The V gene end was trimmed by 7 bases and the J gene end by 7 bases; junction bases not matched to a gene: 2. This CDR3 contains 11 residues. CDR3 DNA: TGCGCCAGCTCGGGAGGAAATGAGCAGTTCTTC. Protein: CASSGGNEQFF.

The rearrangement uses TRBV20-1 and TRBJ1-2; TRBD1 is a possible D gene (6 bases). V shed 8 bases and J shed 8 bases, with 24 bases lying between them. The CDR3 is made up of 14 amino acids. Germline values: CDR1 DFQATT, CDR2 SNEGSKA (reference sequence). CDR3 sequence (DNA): TGCAGTCAGAGGAGGGGGGCGGATTTAGGAGGCTACACCTTC. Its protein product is CSQRRGADLGGYTF.

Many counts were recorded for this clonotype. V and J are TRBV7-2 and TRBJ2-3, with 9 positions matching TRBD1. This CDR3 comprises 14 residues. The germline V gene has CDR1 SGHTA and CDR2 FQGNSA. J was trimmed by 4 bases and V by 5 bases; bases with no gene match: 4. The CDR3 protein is CASSRQGGADTQYF. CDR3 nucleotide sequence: TGTGCCAGCAGCCGACAGGGGGGCGCAGATACGCAGTATTTT.

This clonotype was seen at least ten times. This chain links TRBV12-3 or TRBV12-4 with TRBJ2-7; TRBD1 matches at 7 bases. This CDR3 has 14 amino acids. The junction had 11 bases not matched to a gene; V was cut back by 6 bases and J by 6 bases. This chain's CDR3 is CASRRAGTASEQYF. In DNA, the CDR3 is TGTGCCAGCAGACGTGCCGGGACAGCGTCCGAGCAGTACTTC.

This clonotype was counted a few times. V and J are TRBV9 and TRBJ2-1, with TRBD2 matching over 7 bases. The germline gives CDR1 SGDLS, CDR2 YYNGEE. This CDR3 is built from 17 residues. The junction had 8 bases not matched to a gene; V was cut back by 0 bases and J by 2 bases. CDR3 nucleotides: TGTGCCAGCAGCGTAGGGGAGGGAATTGTGCCCTACAATGAGCAGTTCTTC. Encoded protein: CASSVGEGIVPYNEQFF.

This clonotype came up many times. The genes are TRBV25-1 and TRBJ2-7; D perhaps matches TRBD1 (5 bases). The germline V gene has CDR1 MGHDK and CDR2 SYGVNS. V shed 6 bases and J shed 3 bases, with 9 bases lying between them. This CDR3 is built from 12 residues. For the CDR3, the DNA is TGTGCCAGCAGCGACAGCTACTACGAGCAGTACTTC. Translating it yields CASSDSYYEQYF.

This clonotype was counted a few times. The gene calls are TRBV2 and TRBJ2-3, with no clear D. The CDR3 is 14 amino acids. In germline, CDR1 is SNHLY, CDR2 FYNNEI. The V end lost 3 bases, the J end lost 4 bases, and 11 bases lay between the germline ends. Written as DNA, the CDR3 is TGTGCCAGCAGTGACAACGCCAAACCAGATACGCAGTATTTT. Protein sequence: CASSDNAKPDTQYF.

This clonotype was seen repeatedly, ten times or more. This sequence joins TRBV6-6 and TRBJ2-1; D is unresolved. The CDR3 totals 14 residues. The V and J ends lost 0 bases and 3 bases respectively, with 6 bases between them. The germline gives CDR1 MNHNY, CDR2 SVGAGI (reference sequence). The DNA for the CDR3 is TGTGCCAGCAGTTACTCGGAATTCTACAATGAGCAGTTCTTC. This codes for CASSYSEFYNEQFF.

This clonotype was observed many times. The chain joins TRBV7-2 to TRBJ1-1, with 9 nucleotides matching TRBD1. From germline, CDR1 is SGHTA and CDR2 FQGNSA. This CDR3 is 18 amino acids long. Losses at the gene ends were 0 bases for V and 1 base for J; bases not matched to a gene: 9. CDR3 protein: CASSLAPYTGGENTEAFF. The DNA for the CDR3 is TGTGCCAGCAGCTTAGCCCCATATACAGGGGGCGAGAACACTGAAGCTTTCTTT. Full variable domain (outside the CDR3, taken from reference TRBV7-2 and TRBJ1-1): GAGVSQSPSNKVTEKGKDVELRCDPISGHTALYWYRQSLGQGLEFLIYFQGNSAPDKSGLPSDRFSAERTGGSVSTLTIQRTQQEDSAVYLCASSLAPYTGGENTEAFFGQGTRLTVV.

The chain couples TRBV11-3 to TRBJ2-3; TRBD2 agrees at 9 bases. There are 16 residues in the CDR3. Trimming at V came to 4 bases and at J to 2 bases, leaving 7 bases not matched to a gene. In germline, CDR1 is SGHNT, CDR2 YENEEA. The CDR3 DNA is TGTGCCAGCAGCTCCTTGGCGGGAGGGTACACAGATACGCAGTATTTT. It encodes CASSSLAGGYTDTQYF. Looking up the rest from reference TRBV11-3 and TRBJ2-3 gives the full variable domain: EAGVVQSPRYKIIEKKQPVAFWCNPISGHNTLYWYLQNLGQGPELLIRYENEEAVDDSQLPKDRFSAERLKGVDSTLKIQPAELGDSAVYLCASSSLAGGYTDTQYFGPGTRLTVL.

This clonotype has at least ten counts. CDR3 nucleotide sequence: TGCAGTGCTAGAGCATTTGTAACAGGTTCCTACGAGCAGTACTTC. Translated, it gives CSARAFVTGSYEQYF. The chain combines TRBV20-1 with TRBJ2-7, with D possibly TRBD1 on 5 matching bases. CDR3 size: 15 residues. The V end was cut by 1 base, the J end by 1 base, with 14 bases between. Looked up from germline, CDR1 is DFQATT and CDR2 is SNEGSKA (reference sequence).

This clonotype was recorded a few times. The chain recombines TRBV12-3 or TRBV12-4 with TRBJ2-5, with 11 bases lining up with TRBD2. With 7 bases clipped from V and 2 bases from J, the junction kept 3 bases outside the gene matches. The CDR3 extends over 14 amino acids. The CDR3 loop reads CASTSGRSQETQYF. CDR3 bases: TGTGCCAGCACTAGCGGGAGGAGTCAAGAGACCCAGTACTTC.

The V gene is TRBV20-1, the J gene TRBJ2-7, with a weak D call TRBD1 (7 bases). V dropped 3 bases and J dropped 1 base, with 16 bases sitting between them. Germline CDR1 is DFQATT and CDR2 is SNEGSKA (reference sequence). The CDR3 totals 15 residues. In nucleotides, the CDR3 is TGCAGTGCTAGGGTTGCGGGACAGAGATCCTACGAGCAGTACTTC. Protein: CSARVAGQRSYEQYF.

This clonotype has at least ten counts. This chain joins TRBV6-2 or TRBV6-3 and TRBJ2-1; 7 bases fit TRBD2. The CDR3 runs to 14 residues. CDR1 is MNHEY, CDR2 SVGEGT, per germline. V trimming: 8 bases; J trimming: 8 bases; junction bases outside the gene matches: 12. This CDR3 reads CASSLGGGPYEQFF. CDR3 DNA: TGTGCCAGCTCCTTGGGGGGAGGGCCCTATGAGCAGTTCTTC.

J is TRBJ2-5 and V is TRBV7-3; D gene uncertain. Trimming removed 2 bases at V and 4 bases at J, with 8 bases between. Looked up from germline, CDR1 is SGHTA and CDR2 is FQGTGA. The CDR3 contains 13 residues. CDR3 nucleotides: TGTGCCAGCAGCTTACAGTGGTCAGAGACCCAGTACTTC. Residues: CASSLQWSETQYF.

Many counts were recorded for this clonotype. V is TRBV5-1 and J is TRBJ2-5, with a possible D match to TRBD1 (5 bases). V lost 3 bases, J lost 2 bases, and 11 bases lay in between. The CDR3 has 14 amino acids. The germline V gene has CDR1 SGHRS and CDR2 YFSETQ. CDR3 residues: CASSSGHNQETQYF. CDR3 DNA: TGCGCCAGCAGCTCTGGACACAATCAAGAGACCCAGTACTTC.

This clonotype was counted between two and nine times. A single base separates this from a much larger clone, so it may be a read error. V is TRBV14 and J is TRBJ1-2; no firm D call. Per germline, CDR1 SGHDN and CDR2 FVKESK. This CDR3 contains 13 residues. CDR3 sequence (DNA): TGTGCCAGCAGCCAAGCGTCCACCTATGGCTACCCCTTC. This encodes CASSQASTYGYPF.

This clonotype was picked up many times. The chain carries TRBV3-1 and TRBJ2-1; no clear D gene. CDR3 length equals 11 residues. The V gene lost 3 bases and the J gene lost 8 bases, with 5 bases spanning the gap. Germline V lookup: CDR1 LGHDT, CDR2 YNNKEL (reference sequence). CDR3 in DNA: TGTGCCAGCAGCCAGTCGCATGAGCAGTTCTTC. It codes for CASSQSHEQFF.

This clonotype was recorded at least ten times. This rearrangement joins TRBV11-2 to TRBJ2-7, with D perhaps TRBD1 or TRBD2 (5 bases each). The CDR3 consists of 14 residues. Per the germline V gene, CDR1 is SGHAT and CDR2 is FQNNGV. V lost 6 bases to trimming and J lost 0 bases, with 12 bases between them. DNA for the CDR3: TGTGCCAGCAGGTCAGGGACGTCCTCCTACGAGCAGTACTTC. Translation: CASRSGTSSYEQYF.